The 5 T cell receptor beta chains below come from one sample, sequenced in a study of blood T cell repertoires in COVID-19. Generated by immunoSEQ multiplex PCR, the TCRdb table keeps only in-frame clones and is missing some. The sample has about 190,000 clones; approximately 79% are singletons. Material: peripheral blood. The origin of the receptors is a woman aged 45-65 years with acute or convalescent COVID-19.

The chain is built from TRBV7-2 and TRBJ2-3; TRBD1 matches at 9 bases. V lost 5 bases to trimming and J lost 10 bases; unmatched junction nucleotides: 13. The CDR3 has 15 amino acids. Per the germline V gene, CDR1 is SGHTA and CDR2 is FQGNSA. The CDR3 DNA reads TGTGCCAGCAGCCTAGTCCCGGGACAGGGTTCTCCGCAGTATTTT. Translated: CASSLVPGQGSPQYF.

Only one count was recorded for this clone. CDR3 region: CASSLTSGRTNSGANVLTF. In DNA, the CDR3 is TGTGCCAGCAGCTTAACTAGCGGGAGGACGAACTCTGGGGCCAACGTCCTGACTTTC. The V call is TRBV7-9, the J call TRBJ2-6; 12 bases align to TRBD2. CDR1 SEHNR and CDR2 FQNEAQ come from the germline V gene (reference sequence). The CDR3 is made up of 19 amino acids. The V segment lost 2 bases and the J segment 0 bases; nucleotides outside the gene matches: 5.

This clone was seen only once. The chain joins TRBV7-9 to TRBJ2-7, with 9 positions matching TRBD1. This CDR3 region has 13 residues. The germline gives CDR1 SEHNR, CDR2 FQNEAQ (reference sequence). V shed 10 bases and J 5 bases; nucleotides not matched to a gene: 9. The CDR3 nucleotides read TGTGCCACCGCGACAGGGGGGAAAAACGAGCAGTACTTC. Translating gives CATATGGKNEQYF.

The rearrangement uses TRBV10-3 and TRBJ1-5; D is undetermined. Trimming stripped 2 bases from V and 3 bases from J, with 8 bases between. Germline assignment: CDR1 ENHRY and CDR2 SYGVKD. This CDR3 contains 14 residues. In nucleotides, the CDR3 is TGTGCCATCAGTGAGGGAGGCACCAATCAGCCCCAGCATTTT. Translating it yields CAISEGGTNQPQHF.

J is TRBJ1-2 and V is TRBV18; 9 bases align to TRBD1. The CDR3 runs to 14 residues. Germline loops: CDR1 KGHSH, CDR2 LQKENI. The junction had 8 bases not matched to a gene; V was cut back by 6 bases and J by 6 bases. The CDR3, as DNA: TGTGCCAGCTCTCACGGACAGGGGCTGGATGGCTACACCTTC. This sequence encodes CASSHGQGLDGYTF.